This passage covers 25 T cell receptor beta chains from one sample sequenced in a study of CD8 T cells in Susac syndrome. Reverse transcription of roughly 0.5 to 1 ug RNA was carried out with random hexamers. Using its own MiXCR run on the immunoSEQ multiplex PCR reads, TCRdb lists one record per CDR3 protein. The sample lists 100,000 to 150,000 distinct CDR3 sequences, 85% to 95% seen once, with roughly 0.33% in the top ten. Material: CD8+ T cells from PBMCs. The receptors derive from a human donor with multiple sclerosis.

The V call is TRBV25-1, the J call TRBJ1-1; D might be TRBD1 (5 bases). Trimming removed 3 bases at V and 12 bases at J, with 11 bases between. Germline CDR1 is MGHDK and CDR2 is SYGVNS. The CDR3 spans 11 residues. The CDR3 DNA sequence: TGTGCCAGCAGTGATGGACATAGGACTTTCTTT. This sequence encodes CASSDGHRTFF.

The chain is built from TRBV29-1 and TRBJ2-1; TRBD2 matches at 8 bases. V lost 5 bases, J lost 4 bases, and 4 bases stayed unmatched. Per germline, CDR1 SQVTM and CDR2 ANQGSEA. The CDR3 loop spans 13 amino acids. The CDR3 nucleotides read TGCAGCGTTAGCGGGGGCCATTACAATGAGCAGTTCTTC. This encodes CSVSGGHYNEQFF.

The CDR3 coding sequence is TGTGCCAGCTCTCAACTGGACAGGAACCTTCCCTACGAGCAGTACTTC. Its protein product is CASSQLDRNLPYEQYF. The chain joins TRBV18 to TRBJ2-7, with 7 bases identical to TRBD1. CDR1 and CDR2 from the germline V gene are KGHSH and LQKENI. The CDR3 sequence is 16 residues long. V gave up 6 bases and J gave up 2 bases; unmatched junction bases: 13.

The chain joins TRBV11-2 to TRBJ1-1; D remains unclear. Between the trimmed V and J ends, which lost 5 bases and 1 base, there was a span of 11 bases. This CDR3 has 14 amino acids. Per germline, CDR1 SGHAT and CDR2 FQNNGV. DNA of the CDR3: TGTGCCAGCAGCATACCGACGGGGAACACTGAAGCTTTCTTT. Translation gives CASSIPTGNTEAFF. Looking up the rest from reference TRBV11-2 and TRBJ1-1 gives the full variable domain: EAGVAQSPRYKIIEKRQSVAFWCNPISGHATLYWYQQILGQGPKLLIQFQNNGVVDDSQLPKDRFSAERLKGVDSTLKIQPAKLEDSAVYLCASSIPTGNTEAFFGQGTRLTVV.

The J gene is TRBJ2-4, the V gene TRBV20-1; D is undetermined. V was clipped by 3 bases and J by 3 bases, with 15 bases between them. The CDR3 totals 15 residues. CDR1 DFQATT and CDR2 SNEGSKA come from the germline V gene (reference sequence). CDR3 sequence reads: CSARAGVPFKNIQYF. The CDR3 DNA reads as TGCAGTGCTAGGGCAGGAGTTCCTTTCAAAAACATTCAGTACTTC.

The CDR3 bases are TGTGCCAGCAGTTTTTTTAGGGGGGATACGCAGTATTTT. Protein product: CASSFFRGDTQYF. This chain links TRBV12-3 or TRBV12-4 with TRBJ2-3, with D perhaps matching TRBD1 (6 bases). This CDR3 spans 13 amino acids. Trimming took 3 bases from V and 6 from J, leaving 10 bases between them.

This clonotype was seen only once. In nucleotides, the CDR3 is TGTGCCAGCAGCTTTAGCGGAGATACGCAGTATTTT. It encodes CASSFSGDTQYF. The chain recombines TRBV5-4 with TRBJ2-3; D possibly corresponds to TRBD2 (6 bases). There are 12 residues in the CDR3. Germline V lookup: CDR1 SGHNT, CDR2 YYREEE (reference sequence). Trimming pared 2 bases from V and 5 bases from J, leaving 6 bases between.

The rearrangement links TRBV12-3 or TRBV12-4 to TRBJ2-5; D remains unclear. The CDR3 consists of 12 residues. Trimming stripped 3 bases from V and 7 bases from J, with 9 bases between. In nucleotides, the CDR3 is TGTGCCAGCAGTTTTGAAGTCGTGACCCAGTACTTC. Its translation is CASSFEVVTQYF.

V usage is TRBV6-5 and J usage is TRBJ1-1, with TRBD1 as a possible D gene (6 bases). The CDR3 runs to 14 residues. The germline CDR1 and CDR2 sequences are MNHEY and SVGAGI. The germline V and J ends were trimmed by 0 bases and 4 bases, with 9 bases remaining between them. The CDR3 protein is CASSYSRGSTEAFF. The DNA for the CDR3 is TGTGCCAGCAGTTACTCGAGGGGGAGCACTGAAGCTTTCTTT.

This clonotype appeared a single time. The genes are TRBV24-1 and TRBJ2-2; D might be TRBD2 (6 bases). The CDR3 is made up of 16 amino acids. CDR1 KGHDR and CDR2 SFDVKD come from the germline V gene. Trimming took 6 bases from V and 2 from J, leaving 15 bases between them. CDR3 in DNA: TGTGCCACCAGTCGGGAGACAATTGCCAACACCGGGGAGCTGTTTTTT. It yields the protein CATSRETIANTGELFF.

The chain couples TRBV9 to TRBJ1-2; 8 bases agree with TRBD1. The CDR3 has 13 residues. Per germline, CDR1 SGDLS and CDR2 YYNGEE. Losses at the gene ends were 3 bases for V and 3 bases for J; bases not matched to a gene: 1. The CDR3 DNA reads as TGTGCCAGCAGCGGACAGGGGCACTATGGCTACACCTTC. It specifies CASSGQGHYGYTF.

This clonotype was recorded once. The rearrangement joins TRBV24-1 to TRBJ2-1, with 7 bases identical to TRBD1. Looked up from germline, CDR1 is KGHDR and CDR2 is SFDVKD. V lost 8 bases, J lost 4 bases, and 4 bases stayed unmatched. The CDR3 length is 13 residues. CDR3 DNA: TGTGCCACCACGGGGACAGATTACAATGAGCAGTTCTTC. Translated: CATTGTDYNEQFF.

The gene calls are TRBV20-1 and TRBJ2-2; D gene unclear. The CDR3 consists of 16 residues. The germline gives CDR1 DFQATT, CDR2 SNEGSKA (reference sequence). The V and J ends lost 1 base and 0 bases respectively, with 12 bases between them. In DNA form, the CDR3 reads TGCAGTGCTAGAGGCCAATATGGGACGAACACCGGGGAGCTGTTTTTT. It encodes CSARGQYGTNTGELFF.

The gene calls are TRBV2 and TRBJ2-5, with D maybe TRBD1 (5 bases). Deletions cut 8 bases from V and 3 bases from J, with 16 bases between. CDR3 length: 14 amino acids. CDR1 SNHLY and CDR2 FYNNEI come from the germline V gene. The CDR3 DNA reads TGTGCCAGCGTGAAGGGGCAGGGTGAAGAGACCCAGTACTTC. It yields the protein CASVKGQGEETQYF. Complete variable domain (other parts from reference TRBV2 and TRBJ2-5): EPEVTQTPSHQVTQMGQEVILRCVPISNHLYFYWYRQILGQKVEFLVSFYNNEISEKSEIFDDQFSVERPDGSNFTLKIRSTKLEDSAMYFCASVKGQGEETQYFGPGTRLLVL.

The V call is TRBV7-9, the J call TRBJ1-1; D gene unclear. The CDR3 has 12 residues. Germline-derived CDR1 and CDR2 are SEHNR and FQNEAQ (reference sequence). V dropped 5 bases and J dropped 5 bases, with 9 bases sitting between them. The CDR3, as DNA: TGTGCCAGCAGCGGTCGGGCGACTGAAGCTTTCTTT. Its protein product is CASSGRATEAFF. The whole variable domain, filled in from reference TRBV7-9 and TRBJ1-1, reads DTGVSQNPRHKITKRGQNVTFRCDPISEHNRLYWYRQTLGQGPEFLTYFQNEAQLEKSRLLSDRFSAERPKGSFSTLEIQRTEQGDSAMYLCASSGRATEAFFGQGTRLTVV.

V is TRBV28 and J is TRBJ2-7, with 7 bases lining up with TRBD2. V shed 5 bases, J shed 5 bases, and the junction held 12 bases outside the gene matches. The germline gives CDR1 MDHEN, CDR2 SYDVKM. This CDR3 has 15 residues. CDR3 DNA: TGTGCCAGCAGTAACAGCGGGGAGCGACGCGACGAGCAGTACTTC. Translating gives CASSNSGERRDEQYF.

The CDR3 region is CASSRDRRVDDIQYF. The CDR3 DNA reads TGTGCCAGTAGTAGGGACAGAAGGGTAGATGACATTCAGTACTTC. This chain links TRBV19 with TRBJ2-4, with 7 bases matching TRBD1. With 4 bases clipped from V and 8 bases from J, the junction kept 11 bases outside the gene matches. The length of the CDR3 is 15 residues. Germline V gives CDR1 LNHDA, CDR2 SQIVND (reference sequence). The whole variable domain, remainder taken from reference TRBV19 and TRBJ2-4, is DGGITQSPKYLFRKEGQNVTLSCEQNLNHDAMYWYRQDPGQGLRLIYYSQIVNDFQKGDIAEGYSVSREKKESFPLTVTSAQKNPTAFYLCASSRDRRVDDIQYFGAGTRLSVL.

V usage is TRBV13 and J usage is TRBJ2-2; D call uncertain. The germline CDR1 and CDR2 sequences are PRHDT and FYEKMQ (reference sequence). The CDR3 has 13 amino acids. V was pared by 7 bases and J by 1 base, with 7 bases between. CDR3 protein: CASTERNTGELFF. As DNA, the CDR3 is TGTGCCAGCACCGAGAGGAACACCGGGGAGCTGTTTTTT.

The V gene is TRBV25-1, the J gene TRBJ2-2; D remains ambiguous. The CDR3 runs 12 residues. Per the germline V gene, CDR1 is MGHDK and CDR2 is SYGVNS. V lost 5 bases and J 6 bases, leaving 7 bases between the germline ends. CDR3 bases: TGTGCCAGCAGTCCCCAACCCGGGGAGCTGTTTTTT. Translation: CASSPQPGELFF.

This clonotype was detected once. This chain joins TRBV5-4 and TRBJ1-1, with 7 bases that match TRBD1. Per germline, CDR1 SGHNT and CDR2 YYREEE (reference sequence). CDR3 length equals 15 residues. V shed 0 bases and J 5 bases; nucleotides not matched to a gene: 7. In nucleotides, the CDR3 is TGTGCCAGCAGCTTGGACAGGGGCCCCTTTACTGAAGCTTTCTTT. Its protein product is CASSLDRGPFTEAFF.

The chain recombines TRBV6-5 with TRBJ1-2; a weak D match, TRBD1 (6 bases). The CDR3 has 15 amino acids. Germline assignment: CDR1 MNHEY and CDR2 SVGAGI. V shed 4 bases and J shed 5 bases, with 17 bases lying between them. The CDR3: CASSSRTVVSYGYTF. The CDR3 bases are TGTGCCAGCAGTTCCCGGACAGTCGTTTCTTATGGCTACACCTTC.

This clonotype was recorded a few times. The V call is TRBV5-1, the J call TRBJ2-3; TRBD1 matches 7 bases. The germline V gene has CDR1 SGHRS and CDR2 YFSETQ. Trimming cost V 7 bases and J 4 bases; bases outside gene matches: 9. CDR3 size: 14 residues. CDR3 sequence (DNA): TGCGCCAGCTCACACAGGGGATTGCCAGATACGCAGTATTTT. Translated, it gives CASSHRGLPDTQYF.

In regard to this clonotype: Relative to the germline gene, one junction end is altered; a read error may explain this. This rearrangement joins TRBV9 to TRBJ1-5; no firm D call. Germline loops: CDR1 SGDLS, CDR2 YYNGEE. The length of the CDR3 is 13 residues. This CDR3 is CASSVGPLSAPAF. The CDR3 DNA follows: TGTGCCAGCAGCGTAGGCCCCCTATCAGCCCCAGCATTT.

The chain employs TRBV4-1 and TRBJ1-2; 9 positions agree with TRBD1. Trimming removed 0 bases from V and 5 bases from J; junction bases left unmatched: 4. This CDR3 comprises 15 residues. Germline V gene sequence: CDR1 MGHRA, CDR2 YSYEKL. CDR3 in DNA: TGCGCCAGCAGCCAAGATCAGGGGACAGGGTATGGCTACACCTTC. Amino acids: CASSQDQGTGYGYTF.

This clonotype came up once. The CDR3 region has the DNA TGCGCCAGCAGTCAAGTGTTTTACGAGCAGTACGTC. This codes for CASSQVFYEQYV. The chain links TRBV23-1 to TRBJ2-7; D is ambiguous. TRBV23-1 is noted as an ORF with a role that remains uncertain. The V end lost 2 bases, the J end lost 4 bases, and 6 bases lay between the germline ends. CDR3 size: 12 residues.